One sample yielded the 21 T cell receptor beta chains listed below, sequenced in a study of T cell clonality in common variable immunodeficiency. Regarding the study as a whole: Common variable immunodeficiency TCR beta sequences reportedly had fewer deletions and N-nucleotide insertions.

Antigens for these TCRs are unknown. Clones were read by immunoSEQ multiplex PCR, and TCRdb kept only the in-frame ones, dropping some. This repertoire holds around 33,000 clones, and none appear only once. Source material: peripheral blood mononuclear cells. Every receptor here comes from a human donor with common variable immunodeficiency.

This clone was detected many times. Read sequence stops 3 residues before the CDR3 end, and the germline J gene provides the missing end. This chain connects TRBV18 to TRBJ2-4, with 7 bases matching TRBD1. This CDR3 contains 16 residues. J gave up 1 base and V 3 bases, and 6 bases lay outside the gene matches. The germline CDR1 and CDR2 sequences are KGHSH and LQKENI. CDR3 DNA (partial): TGTGCCAGCTCACCTACAGGGGCGCTGGCCAAAAACATT. This translates into CASSPTGALAKNI. The whole CDR3 sequence is CASSPTGALAKNIQYF.

At least ten counts were recorded for this clone. Read sequence stops 3 residues before the CDR3 end, and the germline J gene provides the missing end. The chain joins TRBV4-2 to TRBJ2-1; 10 nucleotides agree with TRBD2. Germline-derived CDR1 and CDR2 are LGHNA and YNFKEQ. V lost 3 bases to trimming and J lost 9 bases; unmatched junction nucleotides: 11. There are 16 residues in the CDR3. The CDR3 loop reads CASSQPLAGDGGEQFF. CDR3 DNA, as far as it was read: TGTGCCAGCAGCCAGCCCCTAGCGGGAGATGGGGGTGAG.

This clone was counted a few times. Coverage ceases 3 residues before the CDR3 finishes, and the germline J gene fills in the end. The chain links TRBV5-1 to TRBJ2-7; D is possibly TRBD1 or TRBD2 (5 bases each). The ends were cut back, 0 bases at V and 0 bases at J, with 13 bases in the middle. The CDR3 spans 16 residues. Germline lookup yields CDR1 SGHRS and CDR2 YFSETQ. CDR3 protein: CASSLDEGSFSYEQYF. CDR3 bases read: TGCGCCAGCAGCTTGGACGAGGGGTCCTTCTCCTACGAG. Combining the CDR3 with reference TRBV5-1 and TRBJ2-7 gives the whole variable domain KAGVTQTPRYLIKTRGQQVTLSCSPISGHRSVSWYQQTPGQGLQFLFEYFSETQRNKGNFPGRFSGRQFSNSRSEMNVSTLELGDSALYLCASSLDEGSFSYEQYFGPGTRLTVT.

As concerns this clone: The missing CDR3 end, 3 residues past where the read stops, is filled in from the germline J gene. The chain combines TRBV30 with TRBJ1-2; D is ambiguous. Germline V lookup: CDR1 GTSNPN, CDR2 SVGIG (reference sequence). V lost 2 bases, J lost 6 bases, and 7 bases lay in between. CDR3 size: 11 residues. Here the CDR3 reads CAWSFGHGYTF. CDR3 DNA, as far as it was read: TGTGCCTGGAGTTTCGGTCATGGC.

This clone was observed at least ten times. The read terminates 3 residues ahead of where the CDR3 ends, so the germline J gene completes it. V is TRBV18 and J is TRBJ2-7; TRBD1 aligns across 7 bases. Germline trimming cut 3 bases from V and 3 bases from J; bases unmatched to any gene: 5. Per the germline V gene, CDR1 is KGHSH and CDR2 is LQKENI. There are 14 residues in the CDR3. The CDR3 protein is CASSPGDRYYEQYF. The sequenced CDR3 bases are TGTGCCAGCTCACCGGGGGACAGATACTACGAG.

This clone occurred many times. Coverage ceases 3 residues before the CDR3 finishes, and the germline J gene fills in the end. This chain uses TRBV19 with TRBJ1-1, with TRBD1 matching over 7 bases. After removal of 4 bases from V and 6 bases from J, the junction contained 11 bases not matched to a gene. Germline V gene lookup returns CDR1 LNHDA and CDR2 SQIVND (reference sequence). This CDR3 is 15 amino acids long. CDR3 in amino acids: CASSNKGASWAEAFF. Partial CDR3 DNA: TGTGCCAGTAGTAATAAGGGGGCGTCTTGGGCTGAA. Together with reference TRBV19 and TRBJ1-1, the CDR3 gives the full variable domain: DGGITQSPKYLFRKEGQNVTLSCEQNLNHDAMYWYRQDPGQGLRLIYYSQIVNDFQKGDIAEGYSVSREKKESFPLTVTSAQKNPTAFYLCASSNKGASWAEAFFGQGTRLTVV.

This clone was found many times. Read sequence stops 3 residues before the CDR3 end, and the germline J gene provides the missing end. The V call is TRBV20-1, the J call TRBJ2-3, with 8 positions matching TRBD1. The germline V gene has CDR1 DFQATT and CDR2 SNEGSKA (reference sequence). The CDR3 sequence is 15 residues long. After removal of 5 bases from V and 3 bases from J, the junction contained 10 bases not matched to a gene. The CDR3 protein is CSAQTRTGKTDTQYF. CDR3 DNA, as far as it was read: TGCAGTGCTCAAACGAGGACAGGGAAGACAGATACG.

This clone has at least ten counts. The CDR3 end falls 3 residues outside the read, so it is completed with the germline J gene. The gene calls are TRBV18 and TRBJ2-2; 10 bases agree with TRBD2. The CDR3 runs to 18 residues. The V gene end was trimmed by 3 bases and the J gene end by 6 bases; junction bases not matched to a gene: 13. Germline V CDR1 and CDR2: KGHSH, LQKENI. CDR3 residues: CASSPTPGASGSPGELFF. CDR3 DNA (partial): TGTGCCAGCTCACCGACTCCCGGGGCTAGCGGGAGTCCCGGGGAG.

This clone was recorded many times. The read ends 3 residues early relative to the CDR3; the germline J gene fills the gap. The chain is built from TRBV29-1 and TRBJ2-2, with TRBD1 identical over 7 bases. This CDR3 has 15 residues. V lost 1 base, J lost 7 bases, and 9 bases stayed unmatched. Germline-derived CDR1 and CDR2 are SQVTM and ANQGSEA. This chain's CDR3 is CSVEGGGRAGGELFF. CDR3 DNA (partial): TGCAGCGTTGAAGGAGGGGGCAGAGCAGGCGGGGAG.

On this clone: Read data end 3 residues before the CDR3 end; the end is taken from the germline J gene. The chain couples TRBV6-2 or TRBV6-3 to TRBJ2-7; TRBD1 is a possible D gene (6 bases). Trimming shortened V by 6 bases and J by 2 bases, and 11 bases separated the two germline ends. The CDR3 runs to 13 residues. Per germline, CDR1 MNHEY and CDR2 SVGEGT. The DNA read from the CDR3 is TGTGCCAGCAGCTCGACAGGACCCTACGAG. Its translation: CASSSTGPYE. From start to end, the CDR3 is CASSSTGPYEQYF.

This clone was observed many times. Read data end 3 residues before the CDR3 end; the end is taken from the germline J gene. V is TRBV30 and J is TRBJ1-1, with D possibly matching TRBD1 (5 bases). V shed 1 base and J shed 4 bases, with 7 bases lying between them. The CDR3 has 12 amino acids. The germline gives CDR1 GTSNPN, CDR2 SVGIG (reference sequence). The CDR3 loop is CAWSGGVTEAFF. The part of the CDR3 DNA that was read is TGTGCCTGGAGTGGAGGGGTCACTGAA.

This clone was found many times. Incomplete CDR3 DNA: TGCAGTGCTAGAAAGGACAGGGCTGAAAAA. Protein product: CSARKDRAEK. The entire CDR3 is CSARKDRAEKLFF. The J gene is TRBJ1-4, the V gene TRBV20-1, with 8 bases lining up with TRBD1. Read sequence stops 3 residues before the CDR3 end, and the germline J gene provides the missing end. V gave up 2 bases and J gave up 7 bases; unmatched junction bases: 3. The CDR3 consists of 13 residues. The germline V gene has CDR1 DFQATT and CDR2 SNEGSKA (reference sequence).

The sample holds many counts of this clone. With the read ending 3 residues before the CDR3 end, the germline J gene is used to fill in that end. The chain couples TRBV20-1 to TRBJ2-2, with a weak D call TRBD2 (6 bases). Germline loops: CDR1 DFQATT, CDR2 SNEGSKA (reference sequence). Trimming cost V 0 bases and J 6 bases, with 11 bases left between them. The CDR3 consists of 14 residues. The CDR3: CSARDGGFAGELFF. The sequenced part of the CDR3 DNA is TGCAGTGCTAGAGATGGAGGGTTCGCCGGGGAG.

In this sample, this clone turned up many times. The observed sequence ends 3 residues before the CDR3 terminus, with the missing tail filled in from the germline J gene. V is TRBV6-2 or TRBV6-3 and J is TRBJ1-5; D perhaps matches TRBD1 (5 bases). The CDR3 runs to 13 residues. CDR1 is MNHEY, CDR2 SVGEGT, per germline. Trimming shortened V by 6 bases and J by 6 bases, and 12 bases separated the two germline ends. Incomplete CDR3 DNA: TGTGCCAGCAGCCCCCGGGGGGTTCAGCCC. Translating it yields CASSPRGVQP. The full CDR3 reads CASSPRGVQPQHF.

Concerning this clone itself: The CDR3 end is not reached by the read, which stops 3 residues before it; the germline J gene fills it in. V usage is TRBV30 and J usage is TRBJ1-5; maybe TRBD1 (5 bases). CDR3 length: 14 amino acids. The germline V and J ends were trimmed by 0 bases and 6 bases, with 12 bases remaining between them. CDR1 is GTSNPN, CDR2 SVGIG, per germline (reference sequence). The chain's CDR3 is CAWSVRQGGQPQHF. Incomplete CDR3 DNA: TGTGCCTGGAGTGTAAGGCAGGGTGGTCAGCCC.

Only a few counts were recorded for this clone. The CDR3 end lies 3 residues beyond the end of the read and is filled in from the germline J gene. This sequence joins TRBV5-1 and TRBJ2-5, with 8 bases identical to TRBD2. The CDR3 length is 16 residues. CDR1 is SGHRS and CDR2 is YFSETQ in the germline V gene. Trimming took 5 bases from V and 5 from J; bases not matched to a gene: 14. The DNA read from the CDR3 is TGCGCCAGCAGGCCCCAGGTAGCGGGGCCCTCGGAGACC. Amino acids: CASRPQVAGPSET. The full CDR3 protein is CASRPQVAGPSETQYF.

At least ten counts were recorded for this clone. The read gets to within 3 residues of the CDR3 end, and the germline J gene fills in the rest. The chain uses TRBV20-1 and TRBJ2-4, with unresolved D. In germline, CDR1 is DFQATT, CDR2 SNEGSKA (reference sequence). CDR3 length: 13 amino acids. Trimming removed 5 bases from V and 0 bases from J, with 8 bases in between. The CDR3 region is CSAATLAKNIQYF. CDR3 DNA, as far as it was read: TGCAGTGCTGCGACACTAGCCAAAAACATT.

This clone showed up just a few times. The read comes to an end 3 residues before the CDR3 does, leaving the germline J gene to fill in the end. The V and J genes are TRBV7-6 and TRBJ1-5; 7 nucleotides align to TRBD1. Germline-derived CDR1 and CDR2 are SGHVS and FNYEAQ. J was trimmed by 2 bases and V by 5 bases; bases with no gene match: 12. This CDR3 contains 17 residues. The sequenced CDR3 bases are TGTGCCAGCAGCCCGTCGTCGGACAGGTTTGGCAATCAGCCC. It specifies CASSPSSDRFGNQP. In full, the CDR3 reads CASSPSSDRFGNQPQHF.

This clone was picked up many times. The read ends 3 residues early relative to the CDR3; the germline J gene fills the gap. Other nucleotide sequences in the sample specify the same CDR3. This sequence joins TRBV29-1 and TRBJ2-7, with 7 positions matching TRBD1. CDR1 and CDR2 from the germline V gene are SQVTM and ANQGSEA. V shed 0 bases, J shed 5 bases, and the junction held 10 bases outside the gene matches. This CDR3 contains 15 residues. The CDR3 DNA, read in part, is TGCAGCGTTGAAGACGCCGGGACAGAGTCGAACGAG. Amino acid sequence: CSVEDAGTESNE. The CDR3 as a whole reads CSVEDAGTESNEQYF.

This clone was observed many times. The read is 3 residues too short to cover the CDR3 end, so that end is filled in from the germline J gene. The chain uses TRBV2 and TRBJ1-4; 9 bases are a match to TRBD1. This CDR3 comprises 14 residues. The trim removed 3 bases at V and 9 bases at J, leaving 5 bases unmatched. Germline V gene sequence: CDR1 SNHLY, CDR2 FYNNEI. Partial CDR3 DNA: TGTGCCAGCAGTGAGGACAGGGGTTCTAAAAAA. Translated: CASSEDRGSKK. The whole CDR3 is CASSEDRGSKKLFF. The variable domain in full, completed from reference TRBV2 and TRBJ1-4, reads EPEVTQTPSHQVTQMGQEVILRCVPISNHLYFYWYRQILGQKVEFLVSFYNNEISEKSEIFDDQFSVERPDGSNFTLKIRSTKLEDSAMYFCASSEDRGSKKLFFGSGTQLSVL.

This clone was found a few times. Read sequence stops 3 residues before the CDR3 end, and the germline J gene provides the missing end. This chain uses TRBV7-2 with TRBJ1-1; tentative D call: TRBD1 (5 bases). Germline assignment: CDR1 SGHTA and CDR2 FQGNSA. V was clipped by 0 bases and J by 0 bases, with 11 bases between them. The CDR3 is made up of 16 amino acids. The covered CDR3 bases are TGTGCCAGCAGCTTAGCGAGTCCAGGGTTGAACACTGAA. Its protein product is CASSLASPGLNTE. The whole CDR3 protein reads CASSLASPGLNTEAFF.